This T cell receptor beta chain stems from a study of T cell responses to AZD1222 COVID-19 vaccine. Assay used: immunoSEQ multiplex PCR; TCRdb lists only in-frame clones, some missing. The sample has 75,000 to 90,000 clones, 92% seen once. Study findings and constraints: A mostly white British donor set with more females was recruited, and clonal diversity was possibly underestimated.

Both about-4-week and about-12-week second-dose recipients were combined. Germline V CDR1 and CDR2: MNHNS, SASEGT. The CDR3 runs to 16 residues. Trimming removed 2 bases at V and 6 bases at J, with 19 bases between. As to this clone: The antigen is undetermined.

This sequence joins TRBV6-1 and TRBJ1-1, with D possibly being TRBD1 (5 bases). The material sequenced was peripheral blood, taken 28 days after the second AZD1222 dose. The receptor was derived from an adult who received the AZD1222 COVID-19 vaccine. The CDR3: CASSEISRARGAEAFF. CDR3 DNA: TGTGCCAGCAGTGAAATTAGTAGGGCCCGGGGGGCTGAAGCTTTCTTT.